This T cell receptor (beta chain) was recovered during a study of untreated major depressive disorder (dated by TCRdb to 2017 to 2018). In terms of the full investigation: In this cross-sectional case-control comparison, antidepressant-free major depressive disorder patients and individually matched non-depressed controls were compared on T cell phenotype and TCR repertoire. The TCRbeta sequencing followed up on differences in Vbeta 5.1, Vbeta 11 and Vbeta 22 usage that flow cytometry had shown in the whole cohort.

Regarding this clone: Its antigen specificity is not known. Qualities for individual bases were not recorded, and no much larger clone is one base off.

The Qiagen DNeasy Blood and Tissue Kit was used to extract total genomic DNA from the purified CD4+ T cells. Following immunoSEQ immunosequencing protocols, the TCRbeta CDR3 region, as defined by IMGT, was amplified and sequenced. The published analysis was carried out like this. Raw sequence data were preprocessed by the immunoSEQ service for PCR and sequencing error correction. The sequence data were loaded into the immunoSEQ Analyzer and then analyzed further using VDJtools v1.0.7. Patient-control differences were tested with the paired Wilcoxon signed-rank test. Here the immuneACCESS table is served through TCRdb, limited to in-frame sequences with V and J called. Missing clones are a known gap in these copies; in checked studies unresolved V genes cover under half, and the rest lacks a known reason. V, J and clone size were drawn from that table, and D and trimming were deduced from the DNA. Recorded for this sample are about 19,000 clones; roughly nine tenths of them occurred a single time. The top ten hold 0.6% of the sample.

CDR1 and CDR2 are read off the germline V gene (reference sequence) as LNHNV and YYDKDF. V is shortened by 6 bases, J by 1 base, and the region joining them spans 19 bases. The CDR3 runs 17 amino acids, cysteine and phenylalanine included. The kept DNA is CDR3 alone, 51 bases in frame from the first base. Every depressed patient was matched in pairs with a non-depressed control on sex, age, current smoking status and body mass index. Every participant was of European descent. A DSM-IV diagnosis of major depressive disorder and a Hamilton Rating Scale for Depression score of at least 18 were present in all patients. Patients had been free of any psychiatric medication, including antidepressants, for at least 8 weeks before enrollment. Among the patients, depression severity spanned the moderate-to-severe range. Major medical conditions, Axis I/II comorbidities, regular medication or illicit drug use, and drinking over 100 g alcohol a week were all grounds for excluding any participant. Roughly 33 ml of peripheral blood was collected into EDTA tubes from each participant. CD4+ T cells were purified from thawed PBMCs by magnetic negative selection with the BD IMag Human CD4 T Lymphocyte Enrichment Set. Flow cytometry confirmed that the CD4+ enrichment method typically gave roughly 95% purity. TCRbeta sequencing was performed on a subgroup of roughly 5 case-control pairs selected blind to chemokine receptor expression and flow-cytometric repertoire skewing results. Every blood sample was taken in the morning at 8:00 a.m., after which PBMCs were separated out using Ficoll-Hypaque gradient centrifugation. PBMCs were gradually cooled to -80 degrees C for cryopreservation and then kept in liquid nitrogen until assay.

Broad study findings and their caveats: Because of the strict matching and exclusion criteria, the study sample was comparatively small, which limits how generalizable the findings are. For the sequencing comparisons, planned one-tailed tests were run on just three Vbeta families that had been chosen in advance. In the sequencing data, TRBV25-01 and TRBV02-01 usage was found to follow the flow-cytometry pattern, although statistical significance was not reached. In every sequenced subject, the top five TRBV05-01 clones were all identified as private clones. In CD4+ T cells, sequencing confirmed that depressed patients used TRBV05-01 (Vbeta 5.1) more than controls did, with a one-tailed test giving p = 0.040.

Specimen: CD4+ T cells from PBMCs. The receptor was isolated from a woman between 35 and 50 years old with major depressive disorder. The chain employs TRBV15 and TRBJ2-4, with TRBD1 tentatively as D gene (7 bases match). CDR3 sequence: CATSLSGGKAAKNIQYF. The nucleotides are TGTGCCACCAGTCTTTCAGGGGGGAAGGCGGCCAAAAACATTCAGTACTTC.